Shown below are 26 T cell receptor beta chains from a single sample sequenced in a study of T cell clonotyping in hematopoietic cell transplantation. Sequencing was performed with immunoSEQ multiplex PCR; in TCRdb, only in-frame clones are kept and a portion is missing. This table holds about 29,000 clones, 60% to 85% found once. Time point noted: recipient sample about 28 days before transplant, after cytoreduction. The sample was peripheral blood mononuclear cells, taken before stem cell transplant. The receptors were gathered from a woman younger than 45 with chronic myeloid leukemia. Some clones in this sample may be carry-over from other donors' samples.

This rearrangement joins TRBV7-2 to TRBJ1-5; TRBD1 agrees at 7 bases. Germline V lookup: CDR1 SGHTA, CDR2 FQGNSA. V shed 2 bases, J shed 6 bases, and the junction held 7 bases outside the gene matches. The CDR3 totals 15 residues. CDR3 residues: CASSLNRGMGQPQHF. As DNA, the CDR3 is TGTGCCAGCAGCTTAAACAGGGGTATGGGTCAGCCCCAGCATTTT.

The gene calls are TRBV7-2 and TRBJ1-6; TRBD1 might be the D (6 bases). Germline V gene data show CDR1 as SGHTA and CDR2 as FQGNSA. This CDR3 has 17 residues. Between the trimmed V and J ends, which lost 1 base and 7 bases, there was a span of 17 bases. The CDR3 spells CASSLDLFGQWNSPLHF. In DNA, the CDR3 is TGTGCCAGCAGCTTAGATCTCTTTGGACAGTGGAATTCACCCCTCCACTTT. The variable domain in full, with the rest retrieved from reference TRBV7-2 and TRBJ1-6, is GAGVSQSPSNKVTEKGKDVELRCDPISGHTALYWYRQSLGQGLEFLIYFQGNSAPDKSGLPSDRFSAERTGGSVSTLTIQRTQQEDSAVYLCASSLDLFGQWNSPLHFGNGTRLTVT.

This clone was seen a few times. The J gene is TRBJ1-6, the V gene TRBV2; D gene ambiguous. Germline values: CDR1 SNHLY, CDR2 FYNNEI. Trimming took off 7 bases at V and 10 bases at J, with 14 bases between the two ends. The CDR3 length is 13 residues. The DNA for the CDR3 is TGTGCCAGCATGGCAGTACCTAACTCACCCCTCCACTTT. Translated: CASMAVPNSPLHF.

The rearrangement links TRBV13 to TRBJ1-5, with TRBD1 identical over 9 bases. This CDR3 has 15 amino acids. Germline loops: CDR1 PRHDT, CDR2 FYEKMQ (reference sequence). V shed 6 bases and J 6 bases; nucleotides not matched to a gene: 9. CDR3 in DNA: TGTGCCAGCAGGAGGGACAGGGAATTGAGTCAGCCCCAGCATTTT. Its translation: CASRRDRELSQPQHF.

V usage is TRBV7-2 and J usage is TRBJ1-2; D unclear. The length of the CDR3 is 11 residues. CDR1 is SGHTA, CDR2 FQGNSA, per germline. The germline V and J ends were trimmed by 4 bases and 10 bases, with 10 bases remaining between them. CDR3 in amino acids: CASSSSYLYTF. Written as DNA, the CDR3 is TGTGCCAGCAGCTCAAGTTATCTCTACACCTTC.

The V and J genes are TRBV6-6 and TRBJ1-1; D perhaps matches TRBD1 (5 bases). Per germline, CDR1 MNHNY and CDR2 SVGAGI (reference sequence). The CDR3 runs to 12 residues. Trimming removed 7 bases from V and 11 bases from J, with 17 bases in between. The CDR3 loop is CASIERGVGAFF. The CDR3 DNA sequence: TGTGCCAGCATCGAACGGGGGGTTGGTGCTTTCTTT.

This chain links TRBV2 with TRBJ1-2; D is uncertain. This CDR3 is 13 amino acids long. The germline CDR1 and CDR2 sequences are SNHLY and FYNNEI. V shed 5 bases and J shed 7 bases, with 14 bases lying between them. DNA for the CDR3: TGTGCCAGCAGTCCAACAGTCCACTCTGGCTACACCTTC. Translated, it gives CASSPTVHSGYTF.

The V and J genes are TRBV10-3 and TRBJ2-7; 8 bases are a match to TRBD2. The J segment lost 0 bases and the V segment lost 6 bases, leaving 1 base of the junction unmatched. CDR1 is ENHRY, CDR2 SYGVKD, per germline. The CDR3 is 13 residues long. CDR3 sequence (DNA): TGTGCCATCAGCGGGGGGGACTCCTACGAGCAGTACGTC. It encodes CAISGGDSYEQYV.

The J gene is TRBJ1-2, the V gene TRBV29-1; TRBD1 matches 8 bases. Germline V gives CDR1 SQVTM, CDR2 ANQGSEA. The junction had 11 bases not matched to a gene; V was cut back by 4 bases and J by 4 bases. The CDR3 covers 15 residues. In nucleotides, the CDR3 is TGCAGCGTTGTCCCCGGACAGGGAGGTTCCTATGGCTACACCTTC. It encodes CSVVPGQGGSYGYTF.

The CDR3 DNA reads TGTGCCTGGAATGAACAAAGCAGGGGTTTCCACTATGGCTACACCTTC. Amino acids: CAWNEQSRGFHYGYTF. The V and J genes are TRBV30 and TRBJ1-2; D may be TRBD1 (6 bases). CDR3 size: 16 residues. From germline, CDR1 is GTSNPN and CDR2 SVGIG (reference sequence). V lost 4 bases, J lost 3 bases, and 21 bases lay in between.

This chain connects TRBV9 to TRBJ1-5; D not resolved. Germline V gene data show CDR1 as SGDLS and CDR2 as YYNGEE. The germline V and J ends were trimmed by 3 bases and 0 bases, with 4 bases remaining between them. This CDR3 has 13 residues. The CDR3 DNA reads TGTGCCAGCAGCGGGGATAGCAATCAGCCCCAGCATTTT. Translation gives CASSGDSNQPQHF.

V gene TRBV4-1 combines with J gene TRBJ2-5; 9 bases are a match to TRBD2. Germline trimming cut 3 bases from V and 3 bases from J; bases unmatched to any gene: 8. This CDR3 region has 16 residues. Germline CDR1 reads MGHRA; CDR2 reads YSYEKL. The CDR3 region has the DNA TGCGCCAGCAGCCATGAAAGGAGACTAGCGGAAGAGACCCAGTACTTC. It yields the protein CASSHERRLAEETQYF.

The CDR3 DNA sequence: TGTGCCAGCAGCCTCGGACTAGAAGGGTTCTACGAGCAGTACTTC. Translating gives CASSLGLEGFYEQYF. This sequence joins TRBV4-2 and TRBJ2-7, with 7 bases lining up with TRBD2. The CDR3 runs to 15 residues. V dropped 4 bases and J dropped 3; count of bases not matched to a gene: 9. Per the germline V gene, CDR1 is LGHNA and CDR2 is YNFKEQ.

The gene calls are TRBV19 and TRBJ2-1; 10 bases map to TRBD1. Trimming removed 2 bases from V and 5 bases from J; junction bases left unmatched: 3. CDR1 is LNHDA and CDR2 is SQIVND in the germline V gene (reference sequence). The CDR3 is made up of 15 amino acids. DNA of the CDR3: TGTGCCAGTAGTATACCGGGACAGGGGAACAATGAGCAGTTCTTC. Translated, it gives CASSIPGQGNNEQFF.

This sequence joins TRBV29-1 and TRBJ2-3; tentatively, D is TRBD2 (5 bases). Germline V gene lookup returns CDR1 SQVTM and CDR2 ANQGSEA. This CDR3 region has 13 residues. Between the trimmed V and J ends, which lost 2 bases and 2 bases, there was a span of 8 bases. CDR3 coding DNA: TGCAGCGTTGAAACTAGATTCACAGATACGCAGTATTTT. Translated: CSVETRFTDTQYF.

The chain carries TRBV29-1 and TRBJ1-1; a weak D match, TRBD1 (5 bases). Germline CDR1 and CDR2: SQVTM and ANQGSEA. Trimming cost V 1 base and J 1 base, with 10 bases left between them. The CDR3 is 14 amino acids. The CDR3 bases are TGCAGCGTTGAAGTGGGGGGTAAGAACACTGAAGCTTTCTTT. Amino acid sequence: CSVEVGGKNTEAFF.

The chain combines TRBV27 with TRBJ2-3; D is perhaps TRBD2 (6 bases). Germline CDR1 and CDR2: MNHEY and SMNVEV (reference sequence). This CDR3 contains 15 residues. V lost 5 bases, J lost 2 bases, and 14 bases lay in between. The CDR3 region has the DNA TGTGCCAGCAGTCTCTATGGGACTTCCACAGATACGCAGTATTTT. Encoded protein: CASSLYGTSTDTQYF.

J is TRBJ1-6 and V is TRBV19; the D is unclear. The CDR3 contains 15 residues. Trimming took off 5 bases at V and 8 bases at J, with 16 bases between the two ends. Germline V CDR1 and CDR2: LNHDA, SQIVND (reference sequence). The CDR3 nucleotides are TGTGCCAGTAGTCTAGCCAGAGATAGGGATTCACCCCTCCACTTT. This encodes CASSLARDRDSPLHF.

The gene calls are TRBV7-2 and TRBJ1-2; D perhaps matches TRBD1 (6 bases). CDR1 SGHTA and CDR2 FQGNSA come from the germline V gene. This CDR3 has 17 residues. Deletions cut 4 bases from V and 6 bases from J, with 24 bases between. The CDR3 DNA follows: TGTGCCAGCAGCTCAGTGGCCCCCAGGGACACTGCACATGGCTACACCTTC. This translates into CASSSVAPRDTAHGYTF.

The gene calls are TRBV29-1 and TRBJ2-7; TRBD1 is a possible D gene (6 bases). The CDR3 length is 13 residues. Germline-derived CDR1 and CDR2 are SQVTM and ANQGSEA. Trimming took off 7 bases at V and 0 bases at J, with 13 bases between the two ends. For the CDR3, the DNA is TGCAGCGCCACGGACAGCCGCTCCTACGAGCAGTACGTC. This codes for CSATDSRSYEQYV.

J is TRBJ1-5 and V is TRBV7-2; D gene unclear. The CDR3 has 13 residues. Trimming took off 1 base at V and 4 bases at J, with 5 bases between the two ends. The germline gives CDR1 SGHTA, CDR2 FQGNSA. CDR3 amino acids: CASSLEANQPQHF. CDR3 nucleotide sequence: TGTGCCAGCAGCTTAGAGGCTAATCAGCCCCAGCATTTT.

The chain employs TRBV5-1 and TRBJ1-4; no clear D gene. The CDR3 has 14 residues. The germline V gene has CDR1 SGHRS and CDR2 YFSETQ. V lost 3 bases and J 0 bases, leaving 6 bases between the germline ends. The CDR3 reads CASSSGTTNEKLFF. The CDR3 region has the DNA TGCGCCAGCAGCTCTGGGACAACTAATGAAAAACTGTTTTTT.

Remarks on this clone: Since the CDR3 does not end with the conserved phenylalanine or tryptophan, this likely comes from a read error. The DNA is left out, because the CDR3 cannot be placed on it with certainty; the CDR3 is given as TCRdb lists it. The chain carries TRBV20-1 and TRBJ1-2; the tabulated D call, TRBD1, remains unverified against the DNA. The CDR3 has 9 residues if both end residues are counted. The V gene's germline CDR1 is DFQATT and CDR2 SNEGSKA (reference sequence). CDR3 residues: CSAATGDSL.

J is TRBJ2-2 and V is TRBV6-5, with D perhaps TRBD1 (6 bases). The CDR3 has 14 residues. The germline V gene encodes CDR1 MNHEY and CDR2 SVGAGI. The V end lost 7 bases, the J end lost 4 bases, and 13 bases lay between the germline ends. The CDR3 nucleotides are TGTGCCAGCACCAGGGGTTCCGGCACCGGGGAGCTGTTTTTT. The encoded protein is CASTRGSGTGELFF.

The rearrangement uses TRBV30 and TRBJ1-3; D not certain. Trimming removed 0 bases from V and 11 bases from J, with 5 bases in between. Germline V gene sequence: CDR1 GTSNPN, CDR2 SVGIG (reference sequence). The CDR3 is made up of 10 amino acids. CDR3 bases: TGTGCCTGGAGTGTACCCCCCATATATTTT. Translating gives CAWSVPPIYF.

This chain joins TRBV7-2 and TRBJ2-2; the D is unclear. From germline, CDR1 is SGHTA and CDR2 FQGNSA. CDR3 length: 13 amino acids. Trimming shortened V by 6 bases and J by 7 bases, and 12 bases separated the two germline ends. Here the CDR3 reads CASRRGNYGELFF. Written as DNA, the CDR3 is TGTGCCAGCAGGCGAGGAAATTACGGGGAGCTGTTTTTT.